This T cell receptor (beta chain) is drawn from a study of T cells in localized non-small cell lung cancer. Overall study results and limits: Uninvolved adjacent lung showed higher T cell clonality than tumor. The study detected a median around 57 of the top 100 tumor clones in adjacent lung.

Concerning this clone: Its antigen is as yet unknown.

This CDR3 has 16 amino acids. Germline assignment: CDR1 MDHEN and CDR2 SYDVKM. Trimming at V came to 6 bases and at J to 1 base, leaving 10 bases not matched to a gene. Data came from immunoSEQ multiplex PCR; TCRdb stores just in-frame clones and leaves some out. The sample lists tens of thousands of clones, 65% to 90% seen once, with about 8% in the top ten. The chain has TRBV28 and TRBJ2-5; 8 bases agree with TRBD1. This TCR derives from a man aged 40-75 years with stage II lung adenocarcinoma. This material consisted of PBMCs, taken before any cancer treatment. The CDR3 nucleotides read TGTGCCAGCAGCCTCCTAGGACAGGGCTTCCAAGAGACCCAGTACTTC. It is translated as CASSLLGQGFQETQYF.